This T cell receptor beta chain was recorded in a study of blood T cell repertoires in COVID-19. Study overall: Samples of COVID-19 (acute and convalescent) were obtained from the United States, Italy and Spain.

The CDR3 is made up of 19 amino acids. Using immunoSEQ multiplex PCR, the repertoire was profiled, and TCRdb retains in-frame clones only, with some absent. Here the sample spans just over 300,000 clones, over 75% being singletons. V and J are TRBV21-1 and TRBJ2-2; the table gives TRBD2 as D, unverified against the DNA. TRBV21-1 is annotated as a pseudogene. The receptor's source is a woman in her 40s who had recovered from COVID-19. The specimen was PBMCs or T cells enriched from blood (not recorded which). DNA for the CDR3: TGTGCCAGCAGCAATAAGGGGACTAGCGGGATTTTTAGCGCCGGGGAGCTGTTTTTT. This gives the protein CASSNKGTSGIFSAGELFF.